This T cell receptor (beta chain) was found in a study of blood T cell repertoires in COVID-19 (dated by TCRdb to 2018 to 2020). As for the study more broadly: Samples from collaborators originated in the United States, Italy and Spain and spanned both the acute and convalescent phases of COVID-19. The material from the prospective study consisted of cDNA or gDNA derived from T cells, B-cell-depleted T cells, or PBMCs. The dataset comprised deeply sampled blood TCRbeta repertoires from subjects exposed to, actively infected with, or recovered from COVID-19. The repertoires were made available in a free public database intended to serve as a resource for research on the immune response to SARS-CoV-2. Samples came from the ongoing ImmuneRACE study (first 160 participants) plus 1,254 subjects from 6 global collaborators. Sample metadata almost always included a de-identified subject ID, COVID-19 status, age in years and sex. Where available, HLA class I and class II types were obtained from metadata supplied by the sample provider rather than from assay-based typing.

Whole blood was collected in K2EDTA tubes by collaborating institutions according to the institutions' own protocols. Collaborator samples were shipped for TCRbeta analysis as frozen whole blood, isolated PBMCs, or DNA extracted from either sample type. Paper-wide results and their limitations: Clinical and demographic metadata were provided uncurated, with the amount varying by source and participant.

TCRbeta CDR3 regions were amplified from genomic DNA using the immunoSEQ Assay, a bias-controlled multiplex PCR. As for the original processing: The number of nucleated cells in each sample was estimated from the amplification of reference gene primers within the assay. Sequence reads were collapsed and filtered to measure the absolute abundance of every unique TCRbeta CDR3 rearrangement. For each sample, productive Simpson clonality was calculated by taking the square root of Simpson's diversity index across productive rearrangements. The table was pulled from immuneACCESS by TCRdb, which kept in-frame rearrangements only. Such tables lose some clones; where checked, under half of the loss comes from unresolved V genes, and the rest has no known cause. The DNA was the basis for D and trimming; V, J and clone size are from that table. Present in this sample are a few hundred thousand clones, approximately 81% of which were seen just once. The ten largest clones capture nearly 20% of the sample.

As regards this clone: The antigen it recognizes is unknown. The sample holds no much larger clone one base away, and base qualities are not on file.

This TCR was sampled from a young man with active or convalescent COVID-19. Sequencing used peripheral blood.

This receptor carries the CDR3 CASSQGTGEGIQAFF. In nucleotides, the sequence is TGTGCCAGCAGCCAAGGGACAGGGGAGGGTATACAAGCTTTCTTT. The V and J segments used are TRBV4-2 and TRBJ1-1, with TRBD1 identical over 9 junction bases. Compared with germline, V lacks 1 base and J lacks 9 bases; bases without a gene match: 9. Via the germline V gene, CDR1 is LGHNA and CDR2 YNFKEQ. The CDR3 numbers 15 residues from cysteine through phenylalanine. Of the read, only the CDR3 DNA is kept; its 45 bases are in frame from base 1.